The following is a T cell receptor beta chain sequence with its context. In the source study's methods: For nucleated cells, counts were estimated from reference gene primer amplification. Assay: immunoSEQ multiplex PCR; the TCRdb copy retains only in-frame clones and omits some. D and trimming were read from the DNA, whereas the V and J calls and clone size are those reported in that table. The data hold 360,000 or so clones, with about 88% observed a single time. Germline CDR1 and CDR2: SGHRS and YFSETQ. V was clipped by 4 bases and J by 3 bases; unmatched bases: 6. CDR3 length equals 15 residues. Participants spanned ages about 18 to 100 years and resided in roughly 22 US areas. The sample belongs to a study of blood T cell repertoires in COVID-19.

The chain recombines TRBV5-1 with TRBJ2-7; 11 bases fit TRBD2. The clonotype comes from a young woman who had recovered from COVID-19. Sequencing used PBMCs or T cells enriched from blood (not recorded which). CDR3 in DNA: TGCGCCAGCAGCGCGACTAGCGGGAAATACTACGAGCAGTACTTC. Translated: CASSATSGKYYEQYF. Full variable domain (missing parts from reference TRBV5-1 and TRBJ2-7): KAGVTQTPRYLIKTRGQQVTLSCSPISGHRSVSWYQQTPGQGLQFLFEYFSETQRNKGNFPGRFSGRQFSNSRSEMNVSTLELGDSALYLCASSATSGKYYEQYFGPGTRLTVT.